This record covers a single T cell receptor (beta chain). Its antigen remains unidentified. Base qualities were left out, and no much larger clone turns up one base away. These data belong to a study of shared clonotypes between healthy human individuals (dated by TCRdb to 2019 to 2021). Looking at the study overall: A few men and two women, aged 18 to 49 years, made up the cohort. For each donor, CD4 naive and CD4 memory were each given three plates, CD8 naive was given two plates, and CD8 memory was given one plate. To estimate repertoire size and how much clonotypes are shared between individuals, the study performed deep sequencing of blood TCR repertoires from five healthy adults. Libraries were prepared and TCR repertoires were sequenced by different laboratories using diverse techniques, in order to increase sequencing depth and limit assay-specific biases. Per donor, leukapheresis produced somewhere between about 0.94 and 10 billion PBMCs.

Using the deep immunoSEQ assay, TCR CDR3 regions were amplified from genomic DNA by multiplex PCR. Extracted genomic DNA from each cell subset was distributed evenly across all wells of several immunoSEQ 96-well plates, and each plate was treated as a replicate. For sorted subsets, 150 to 250 ng genomic DNA, equal to 30,000 to 35,000 T cell genomes, was loaded into each replicate PCR. Purified libraries were quantified with a Qubit 3.0 fluorometer, sized on a Bioanalyzer 2100, and re-quantified with the KAPA Library Quantification kit. A separate single-read 150-cycle Illumina NextSeq 550 flow cell was used to sequence each immunoSEQ 96-well plate. In the paper's pipeline: Because the immunoSEQ output included only junctional sequences and no quality scores, the filtering could not be the same as the filtering used for full-length reads. Sequences were annotated with PyIR, a Python wrapper for IgBLAST v1.9, and V/J genes and CDR3 were assigned using IMGT germline references. Reads with weak V/J assignments (E-value above 1e-6), missing CDR3, stop codons, out-of-frame junctions, or ambiguous translated residues were removed. V3J clonotypes were defined as sequences sharing the same inferred V gene, J gene, and CDR3 amino acid sequence. To compute the percentage overlap between repertoires, the number of shared unique clonotypes was divided by the size of the smaller repertoire. RTK rarefaction, the Chao1 estimator, and Recon v2.1 estimates of unobserved clonotypes were used to assess repertoire richness. Generation probabilities were computed with OLGA for all TCRbeta clonotypes obtained by the gDNA method from four donors. Held by TCRdb, this immuneACCESS table contains in-frame sequences only and omits some clones. Under half of the omission traces to an unresolved V gene where checked; the cause of the rest is unknown. V and J calls and clone size are as listed in that table; D and trimming were resolved from the DNA. This sample lists over a million clones; approximately 80% were detected once. The top ten clonotypes cover 0.5% to 0.65% of the sample.

General conclusions and limits of the study: Sharing across a few donors was observed for roughly 5% of naive CD4, 3% to 3.5% of naive CD8, 2% to 2.5% of memory CD4, and around 0.44% of memory CD8 clonotypes. Rarefaction of sorted-subset datasets indicated incomplete sequencing despite the large sequencing depth. Naive subsets generally had larger estimated clonotype richness than memory subsets. Only blood was sampled, and tissue TCR repertoires likely differ from those in blood. Pairwise subsampling led to the expectation that sequencing depth would affect the degree of clonotype sharing among donors. Clonotypes shared by all four sorted-subset donors showed higher generation probabilities than non-shared clonotypes. The small number of donors limited the genetic and exposure-history diversity represented.

V was cut back by 2 bases and J by 2 bases, leaving a gap of 16 bases between them. CDR1 and CDR2 (SGHVS, FQNEAQ) derive from the germline V gene. The CDR3 has 17 amino acids, counting the end cysteine and phenylalanine. The sequence is cut down to CDR3 DNA, 51 bases in frame from base 1. The donors were healthy, HIV-negative adults with no recently reported acute infections or vaccinations. Only Caucasian adults living in Nashville, Tennessee, USA were represented among the donors. CD4+ T cells were enriched by magnetic negative selection; naive cells were then positively selected on CD45RA, and the negative fraction formed the memory subset. Blood was collected by leukapheresis, and PBMCs were isolated by Ficoll-Histopaque density gradient centrifugation and then cryopreserved in liquid nitrogen vapor phase. Purity and quantity of every magnetically sorted T cell population were checked by analytical flow cytometry. Genomic DNA was isolated from every sorted fraction and measured by UV absorbance on a Nanodrop 2000c.

The sequence joins TRBV7-8 to TRBJ2-1; the D gene is perhaps TRBD1, from 6 matching bases. The source material was memory CD4+ T cells from PBMCs. This specimen's cell subset or site label, per the study, means: CD45RA-negative fraction. This clonotype originated in a man aged 18 to 30 in good health. Some clones in this sample may be carry-over from other donors' samples. Here is the DNA: TGTGCCAGCAGCTTAACCCCCGGACAGTACACCTACAATGAGCAGTTCTTC. Translated, it reads CASSLTPGQYTYNEQFF.